Below are 26 T cell receptor beta chains sequenced from a single sample in a study of CD8 T cells in Susac syndrome. After extraction with the RNeasy kit, about 0.5 to 1 ug of the RNA was reverse transcribed using random hexamers. TCRdb re-called the immunoSEQ multiplex PCR reads through MiXCR, storing one row per CDR3 protein. The table includes 150,000 to 200,000 distinct CDR3 sequences, just under 95% detected once. The material sequenced was CD4+ T cells from PBMCs. These receptors were collected from a human donor in good health.

The chain is built from TRBV29-1 and TRBJ2-2; D may be TRBD1 (5 bases). The CDR3 consists of 14 residues. V lost 6 bases, J lost 7 bases, and 18 bases lay in between. In germline, CDR1 is SQVTM, CDR2 ANQGSEA. The CDR3 sequence: CSVLGPASIGELFF. CDR3 bases: TGCAGCGTCCTGGGGCCTGCTTCCATCGGGGAGCTGTTTTTT.

J is TRBJ2-7 and V is TRBV7-9, with D tentatively TRBD1 (5 bases). The CDR3 has 15 amino acids. Germline loops: CDR1 SEHNR, CDR2 FQNEAQ (reference sequence). V lost 3 bases and J lost 6, with 18 bases in between. The chain's CDR3 is CASSFSLGQSGEQYF. The DNA for the CDR3 is TGTGCCAGCAGCTTTTCTCTGGGGCAGTCGGGCGAGCAGTACTTC.

The rearrangement links TRBV6-2 or TRBV6-3 to TRBJ2-3, with 10 bases lining up with TRBD2. The V gene end was trimmed by 2 bases and the J gene end by 6 bases; junction bases not matched to a gene: 5. Germline V gives CDR1 MNHEY, CDR2 SVGEGT. The CDR3 extends over 15 amino acids. The CDR3 coding sequence is TGTGCCAGCAGTTACCCTAGCGGGGGAGTCGATACGCAGTATTTT. Protein product: CASSYPSGGVDTQYF.

This clonotype was observed once. This chain links TRBV18 with TRBJ1-1; D uncertain. Germline V gene data show CDR1 as KGHSH and CDR2 as LQKENI. This CDR3 contains 15 residues. The V and J ends lost 2 bases and 0 bases respectively, with 10 bases between them. CDR3 sequence (DNA): TGTGCCAGCTCACCAATCGTAGTCCTGAACACTGAAGCTTTCTTT. Amino acids: CASSPIVVLNTEAFF.

The chain joins TRBV6-5 to TRBJ1-2; no clear D. The CDR3 is 15 amino acids. Looked up from germline, CDR1 is MNHEY and CDR2 is SVGAGI. The V end was cut by 4 bases, the J end by 8 bases, with 20 bases between. The CDR3: CASSFSAAESLGYTF. CDR3 bases: TGTGCCAGCAGTTTCTCGGCCGCGGAGTCCCTCGGCTACACCTTC.

This chain joins TRBV6-6 and TRBJ2-7; D is tentatively TRBD1 or TRBD2 (7 bases each). Germline V gene lookup returns CDR1 MNHNY and CDR2 SVGAGI (reference sequence). V gave up 8 bases and J gave up 1 base, with 12 bases separating them. The CDR3 has 13 amino acids. The CDR3 reads CASGRDRSYEQYF. The DNA for the CDR3 is TGTGCCAGCGGGAGGGACAGATCCTACGAGCAGTACTTC.

The chain has TRBV3-1 and TRBJ2-5; 7 nucleotides match TRBD1. V was pared by 6 bases and J by 4 bases, with 20 bases of the junction left unmatched. Germline V gene data show CDR1 as LGHDT and CDR2 as YNNKEL (reference sequence). This CDR3 comprises 18 residues. CDR3: CASSRDSYNRGARETQYF. Written as DNA, the CDR3 is TGTGCCAGCAGTCGTGATTCTTATAACAGGGGCGCGAGAGAGACCCAGTACTTC.

The chain recombines TRBV3-1 with TRBJ1-2, with D perhaps matching TRBD1 (6 bases). CDR3 size: 13 residues. V was pared by 4 bases and J by 4 bases, with 10 bases between. From germline, CDR1 is LGHDT and CDR2 YNNKEL (reference sequence). The CDR3 here is CASSLQGTYGYTF. CDR3 DNA: TGTGCCAGCAGCCTACAGGGTACCTATGGCTACACCTTC.

This clonotype is a singleton in its sample. The rearrangement uses TRBV7-3 and TRBJ1-2, with 8 bases aligning to TRBD1. Looked up from germline, CDR1 is SGHTA and CDR2 is FQGTGA. The CDR3 totals 13 residues. Losses at the gene ends were 5 bases for V and 7 bases for J; bases not matched to a gene: 6. CDR3 DNA: TGTGCCAGCAGCCCGACAGGGGACGGTGGCTACACCTTC. As protein: CASSPTGDGGYTF.

The rearrangement uses TRBV18 and TRBJ1-1, with D possibly matching TRBD1 (6 bases). V shed 1 base and J shed 1 base, with 19 bases lying between them. CDR3 length: 18 amino acids. Germline CDR1 KGHSH, CDR2 LQKENI. Here the CDR3 reads CASSPLFAAGEGNTEAFF. The CDR3 DNA is TGTGCCAGCTCACCACTCTTCGCGGCAGGGGAGGGGAACACTGAAGCTTTCTTT.

This chain links TRBV5-6 with TRBJ2-2; 7 nucleotides agree with TRBD2. Germline-derived CDR1 and CDR2 are SGHDT and YYEEEE. The CDR3 extends over 16 amino acids. V lost 4 bases and J lost 3; bases outside the gene matches: 9. The CDR3 reads CASSVAGVVDTGELFF. The CDR3 DNA reads as TGTGCCAGCAGCGTCGCGGGGGTTGTGGACACCGGGGAGCTGTTTTTT. The full variable domain, its missing parts supplied by reference TRBV5-6 and TRBJ2-2, is DAGVTQSPTHLIKTRGQQVTLRCSPKSGHDTVSWYQQALGQGPQFIFQYYEEEERQRGNFPDRFSGHQFPNYSSELNVNALLLGDSALYLCASSVAGVVDTGELFFGEGSRLTVL.

The rearrangement joins TRBV7-2 to TRBJ1-4; D call uncertain. CDR1 and CDR2 from the germline V gene are SGHTA and FQGNSA. With 4 bases removed from V and 0 bases from J, the gap between germline ends came to 6 bases. The CDR3 is made up of 14 amino acids. The DNA of the CDR3 is TGTGCCAGCAGCTCTTTTGCAACTAATGAAAAACTGTTTTTT. Protein: CASSSFATNEKLFF.

This clonotype came up once. This sequence joins TRBV29-1 and TRBJ1-1, with D possibly matching TRBD1 (5 bases). The CDR3 covers 13 residues. Per germline, CDR1 SQVTM and CDR2 ANQGSEA. The ends were cut back, 4 bases at V and 1 base at J, with 10 bases in the middle. The CDR3 protein is CSVGRQQNTEAFF. As DNA, the CDR3 is TGCAGCGTTGGTCGACAGCAGAACACTGAAGCTTTCTTT. Filled out from reference TRBV29-1 and TRBJ1-1, the complete variable domain reads SAVISQKPSRDICQRGTSLTIQCQVDSQVTMMFWYRQQPGQSLTLIATANQGSEATYESGFVIDKFPISRPNLTFSTLTVSNMSPEDSSIYLCSVGRQQNTEAFFGQGTRLTVV.

V and J are TRBV12-3 or TRBV12-4 and TRBJ2-7; D not resolved. This CDR3 comprises 13 residues. Trimming stripped 3 bases from V and 5 bases from J, with 11 bases between. This CDR3 is CASSLLALDEQYF. The CDR3 nucleotides read TGTGCCAGCAGTTTGCTCGCTTTGGACGAGCAGTACTTC.

The chain couples TRBV7-2 to TRBJ1-6; D unresolved. With 3 bases removed from V and 5 bases from J, the gap between germline ends came to 5 bases. Germline V CDR1 and CDR2: SGHTA, FQGNSA. This CDR3 is 13 amino acids long. The CDR3, as DNA: TGTGCCAGCAGCTTTACGAATAATTCACCCCTCCACTTT. Its translation: CASSFTNNSPLHF.

The rearrangement uses TRBV27 and TRBJ2-7; D might be TRBD2 (6 bases). Per germline, CDR1 MNHEY and CDR2 SMNVEV (reference sequence). The CDR3 has 14 amino acids. Between the trimmed V and J ends, which lost 5 bases and 1 base, there was a span of 12 bases. The DNA of the CDR3 is TGTGCCAGCAGTAATCCCGGGGGTTCCTACGAGCAGTACTTC. Protein product: CASSNPGGSYEQYF.

This chain connects TRBV6-6 to TRBJ2-7; 7 nucleotides align to TRBD1. The germline CDR1 and CDR2 sequences are MNHNY and SVGAGI (reference sequence). The J segment lost 2 bases and the V segment lost 6 bases, leaving 7 bases of the junction unmatched. The CDR3 contains 14 residues. The CDR3 sequence: CASSSQGSAYEQYF. As DNA, the CDR3 is TGTGCCAGCAGCTCACAGGGGTCCGCCTACGAGCAGTACTTC.

The chain couples TRBV6-5 to TRBJ2-7; 9 nucleotides align to TRBD2. Per the germline V gene, CDR1 is MNHEY and CDR2 is SVGAGI. The junction had 3 bases not matched to a gene; V was cut back by 0 bases and J by 0 bases. The CDR3 extends over 16 amino acids. The CDR3 here is CASSYSGSGSSYEQYF. Here the CDR3 DNA reads TGTGCCAGCAGTTACTCGGGTAGCGGGAGCTCCTACGAGCAGTACTTC.

This clonotype was counted once. V gene TRBV12-2 combines with J gene TRBJ2-7; the table's D call, TRBD1, was not checked against the DNA. TRBV12-2 is shown as a pseudogene. The CDR3 has 15 residues. The CDR3: CASRLATGHSYEQYF. CDR3 DNA sequence: TGTGCAAGTCGCTTAGCTACGGGACACTCCTACGAGCAGTACTTC.

The chain employs TRBV5-1 and TRBJ2-7; D is unresolved. The germline CDR1 and CDR2 sequences are SGHRS and YFSETQ. Deletions cut 0 bases from V and 6 bases from J, with 7 bases between. The CDR3 runs 12 residues. CDR3 DNA sequence: TGCGCCAGCAGCTTGGATGCTAGCGAGCAGTACTTC. It is translated as CASSLDASEQYF.

V usage is TRBV6-7 and J usage is TRBJ1-4; a possible D gene is TRBD1 (6 bases). TRBV6-7 is marked as an open reading frame, function uncertain. The CDR3 spans 14 residues. The germline V and J ends were trimmed by 6 bases and 5 bases, with 13 bases remaining between them. In DNA, the CDR3 is TGTGCCAGCAGCTCTGGACAGCTGAATGAAAAACTGTTTTTT. Translating gives CASSSGQLNEKLFF.

This sequence joins TRBV20-1 and TRBJ2-5; D remains ambiguous. This CDR3 contains 12 residues. Germline V gene sequence: CDR1 DFQATT, CDR2 SNEGSKA (reference sequence). V was trimmed by 6 bases and J by 4 bases, leaving 12 bases between them. CDR3 bases: TGCAGTGCCGGCCCACTGCGAGAGACCCAGTACTTC. Its translation: CSAGPLRETQYF.

The chain carries TRBV20-1 and TRBJ1-1, with D possibly being TRBD1 (5 bases). The V gene's germline CDR1 is DFQATT and CDR2 SNEGSKA (reference sequence). The CDR3 spans 15 residues. Deletions cut 0 bases from V and 6 bases from J, with 17 bases between. CDR3 nucleotides: TGCAGTGCTAGAGATCACCGGGGCTCTGGCGCTGAAGCTTTCTTT. Protein: CSARDHRGSGAEAFF.

Points on this clonotype: An end of the junction does not agree with germline; a read error may underlie this. The V gene is TRBV18, the J gene TRBJ2-2, with TRBD2 matching 7 bases. Germline CDR1 KGHSH, CDR2 LQKENI. This CDR3 has 13 residues. CDR3: CASSPPEGLRGVF. The CDR3 nucleotides read TGTGCCAGCTCACCACCGGAAGGGCTCCGGGGGGTTTTT.

V gene TRBV14 combines with J gene TRBJ2-5, with 11 bases fitting TRBD2. This CDR3 region has 14 residues. The V and J ends lost 4 bases and 3 bases, in that order; junction bases with no gene match: 1. Germline V gives CDR1 SGHDN, CDR2 FVKESK. CDR3 coding DNA: TGTGCCAGCAGCCCACTAGCGGGGGAAGAGACCCAGTACTTC. Translation gives CASSPLAGEETQYF.

The chain links TRBV20-1 to TRBJ1-5; 7 bases align to TRBD1. The CDR3 contains 15 residues. Germline V gives CDR1 DFQATT, CDR2 SNEGSKA (reference sequence). J gave up 2 bases and V 5 bases, and 9 bases lay outside the gene matches. The CDR3 nucleotides read TGCAGTGCTCCGACAGGGAGCGGTGGCAATCAGCCCCAGCATTTT. Amino acids: CSAPTGSGGNQPQHF.